This T cell receptor (beta chain) was identified during a study of blood T cell repertoires in COVID-19. Looking at the study overall: The cDNA or gDNA used as material had been derived from T cells, B-cell-depleted T cells, or PBMCs.

The V end was cut by 3 bases, the J end by 7 bases, with 15 bases between. This CDR3 contains 15 residues. The germline V gene encodes CDR1 SNHLY and CDR2 FYNNEI. Assay: immunoSEQ multiplex PCR; the TCRdb copy retains only in-frame clones and omits some. The sample holds a few hundred thousand clones, 80% to 90% seen once. Cohort 3 recovered donors had two negative PCRs, clearance, or symptom resolution. The sequencing sample was made of PBMCs or T cells enriched from blood (not recorded which). The genes are TRBV2 and TRBJ2-2; D might be TRBD2 (6 bases). The sequence derives from a man aged 25-40 years who had recovered from COVID-19. The CDR3 DNA is TGTGCCAGCAGTGAGAGTCAGCGGGCCGGCGGGGAGCTGTTTTTT. Protein sequence: CASSESQRAGGELFF. Full variable domain (remainder filled in from reference TRBV2 and TRBJ2-2): EPEVTQTPSHQVTQMGQEVILRCVPISNHLYFYWYRQILGQKVEFLVSFYNNEISEKSEIFDDQFSVERPDGSNFTLKIRSTKLEDSAMYFCASSESQRAGGELFFGEGSRLTVL.